The 11 T cell receptor beta chains listed next were all sequenced from one sample in a study of shared clonotypes between healthy human individuals. TCRdb's table, derived via immunoSEQ multiplex PCR, lists solely in-frame clones and lacks some. In the table there are approximately 500,000 clones, more than 65% of which are singletons. Sequenced: PBMCs. These receptors came from a woman aged 35 to 49 in good health. Some clones in this sample may be carry-over from other donors' samples.

This chain links TRBV6-4 with TRBJ2-1, with TRBD1 matching over 8 bases. CDR1 and CDR2 from the germline V gene are MRHNA and SNTAGT. This CDR3 has 15 residues. V was clipped by 5 bases and J by 4 bases; unmatched bases: 7. CDR3: CASSNGQGGYNEQFF. Here the CDR3 DNA reads TGTGCCAGCAGTAACGGACAGGGAGGTTACAATGAGCAGTTCTTC.

Only a few counts were recorded for this clone. The V and J genes are TRBV6-6 and TRBJ1-5, with D tentatively TRBD1 (5 bases). Germline V gene data show CDR1 as MNHNY and CDR2 as SVGAGI (reference sequence). V lost 6 bases to trimming and J lost 6 bases, with 9 bases between them. This CDR3 has 12 residues. CDR3 in amino acids: CASSDSGQPQHF. The CDR3 DNA is TGTGCCAGCAGCGACAGCGGTCAGCCCCAGCATTTT.

On this clone itself: Other DNA variants within this sample encode the same CDR3. The chain links TRBV6-1 to TRBJ2-5, with unresolved D. CDR3 length: 13 amino acids. The V gene lost 2 bases and the J gene lost 2 bases, with 6 bases spanning the gap. Germline-derived CDR1 and CDR2 are MNHNS and SASEGT. Written as DNA, the CDR3 is TGTGCCAGCAGTGAAATCGGGCAAGAGACCCAGTACTTC. This encodes CASSEIGQETQYF.

CDR3 sequence (DNA): TGCGCCAGCAGCTTGAGACAGGGAGGCAATGAGCAGTTCTTC. As protein: CASSLRQGGNEQFF. The chain carries TRBV5-1 and TRBJ2-1, with D possibly TRBD1 on 7 matching bases. Germline lookup yields CDR1 SGHRS and CDR2 YFSETQ. This CDR3 region has 14 residues. Between the trimmed V and J ends, which lost 1 base and 6 bases, there was a span of 11 bases.

The chain employs TRBV28 and TRBJ2-5; 7 nucleotides match TRBD1. Trimming removed 6 bases from V and 1 base from J; junction bases left unmatched: 5. The CDR3 sequence is 14 residues long. CDR1 and CDR2 from the germline V gene are MDHEN and SYDVKM. CDR3 in DNA: TGTGCCAGCAGGGGGGACAGATTCCAAGAGACCCAGTACTTC. Encoded protein: CASRGDRFQETQYF.

The V and J genes are TRBV29-1 and TRBJ2-1; the D gene is possibly TRBD2 (5 bases). Germline V CDR1 and CDR2: SQVTM, ANQGSEA. Trimming cost V 4 bases and J 1 base, with 8 bases left between them. The length of the CDR3 is 13 residues. The CDR3 is CSVGRDSYNEQFF. CDR3 DNA sequence: TGCAGCGTTGGACGGGATTCCTACAATGAGCAGTTCTTC.

The chain is built from TRBV7-6 and TRBJ2-5, with 8 bases matching TRBD1. V lost 4 bases to trimming and J lost 11 bases; unmatched junction nucleotides: 9. The length of the CDR3 is 13 residues. The germline gives CDR1 SGHVS, CDR2 FNYEAQ. CDR3 DNA: TGTGCCAGCAGCTCCGACGACAGGGGCAAGCAGTACTTC. This codes for CASSSDDRGKQYF. Together with reference TRBV7-6 and TRBJ2-5, the CDR3 gives the full variable domain: GAGVSQSPRYKVTKRGQDVALRCDPISGHVSLYWYRQALGQGPEFLTYFNYEAQQDKSGLPNDRFSAERPEGSISTLTIQRTEQRDSAMYRCASSSDDRGKQYFGPGTRLLVL.

The rearrangement joins TRBV19 to TRBJ1-2; 8 bases are a match to TRBD1. This CDR3 has 15 residues. J lost 4 bases, V lost 4 bases, and 8 bases had no gene match. Germline CDR1 is LNHDA and CDR2 is SQIVND (reference sequence). The CDR3 DNA is TGTGCCAGTAGTACCCGGACAGGGCCCAGCTATGGCTACACCTTC. As protein: CASSTRTGPSYGYTF. Based on the CDR3 plus reference TRBV19 and TRBJ1-2, the full variable domain is DGGITQSPKYLFRKEGQNVTLSCEQNLNHDAMYWYRQDPGQGLRLIYYSQIVNDFQKGDIAEGYSVSREKKESFPLTVTSAQKNPTAFYLCASSTRTGPSYGYTFGSGTRLTVV.

A remark on this clone: Other nucleotide sequences in the sample specify the same CDR3. The CDR3 reads CASSRDRTGELFF. The CDR3 region has the DNA TGTGCCAGCAGCAGAGACAGGACCGGGGAGCTGTTTTTT. The chain recombines TRBV7-2 with TRBJ2-2, with a possible D match to TRBD1 (6 bases). The CDR3 is 13 amino acids. Per the germline V gene, CDR1 is SGHTA and CDR2 is FQGNSA. The V end lost 5 bases, the J end lost 5 bases, and 9 bases lay between the germline ends.

This chain links TRBV4-1 with TRBJ2-1; D possibly corresponds to TRBD2 (6 bases). Trimming removed 0 bases at V and 3 bases at J, with 15 bases between. CDR1 is MGHRA and CDR2 is YSYEKL in the germline V gene. CDR3 length: 17 residues. The CDR3 nucleotides read TGCGCCAGCAGCCAAGATAGGGCGGGAACCTTCTACAATGAGCAGTTCTTC. Amino acids: CASSQDRAGTFYNEQFF.

This CDR3 is CASNSQRTQYF. The CDR3, as DNA: TGTGCCAGCAACTCCCAACGGACCCAGTACTTC. V and J are TRBV28 and TRBJ2-5; D remains unclear. Germline V CDR1 and CDR2: MDHEN, SYDVKM. The ends were cut back, 7 bases at V and 7 bases at J, with 10 bases in the middle. The CDR3 sequence is 11 residues long.